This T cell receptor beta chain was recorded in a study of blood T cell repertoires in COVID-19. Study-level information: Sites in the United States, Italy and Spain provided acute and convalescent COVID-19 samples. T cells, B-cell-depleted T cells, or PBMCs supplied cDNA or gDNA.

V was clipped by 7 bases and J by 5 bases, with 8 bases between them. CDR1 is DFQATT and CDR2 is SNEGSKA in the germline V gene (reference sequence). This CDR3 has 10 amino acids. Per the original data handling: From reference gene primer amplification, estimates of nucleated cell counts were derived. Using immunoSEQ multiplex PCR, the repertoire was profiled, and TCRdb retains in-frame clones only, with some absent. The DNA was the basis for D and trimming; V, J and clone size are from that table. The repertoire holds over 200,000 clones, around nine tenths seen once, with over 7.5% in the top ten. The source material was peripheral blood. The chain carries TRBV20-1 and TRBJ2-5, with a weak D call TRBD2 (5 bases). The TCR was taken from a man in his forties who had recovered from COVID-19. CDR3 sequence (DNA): TGCAGTGGGGAGAGCGAGACCCAGTACTTC. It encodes CSGESETQYF.